Listed below are T cell receptor beta chains from one sample, sequenced in a study of T-cell memory formation after mild COVID-19. TCRdb reanalysed the 5' RACE reads using MiXCR and keeps one entry per CDR3 protein. The data contain 65,000 to 95,000 distinct CDR3 sequences, over 10% of them singletons. The specimen sequenced was PBMCs or a T cell subset sorted from them (not recorded which). These TCRs come from a man in his late teens or twenties who had mild COVID-19 (a few samples of this study predate the infection). Cell type and time point are not known. The CDR3 runs from the conserved cysteine through the conserved F or W. A D gene is named only where the DNA matches it firmly. Rows give clone size only sometimes, using once, few, many, or a class for an expanded clone.

size: once; J: TRBJ2-5; D: -; V: TRBV1; DNA: TGCACCAGCAGCCAAGTTTGGTTGGGGCTAGCCGGCGTGCGGGAGACCCAGTACTTC; CDR3: CTSSQVWLGLAGVRETQYF
size: -; J: TRBJ1-6; D: -; V: TRBV6-5; DNA: TGTGCCAGCAGTTACTCTTACGGGGGAAACTCACCCCTCCACTTT; CDR3: CASSYSYGGNSPLHF
size: -; J: TRBJ1-1; D: -; V: TRBV7-3; DNA: TGTGCCAGCAGCCCCGGCGGGGGTGAAGCTTTCTTT; CDR3: CASSPGGGEAFF
size: -; J: TRBJ1-4; D: TRBD1; V: TRBV9; DNA: TGTGCCAGCAGCGAGAGGACAGGGGCGAATAATGAAAAACTGTTTTTT; CDR3: CASSERTGANNEKLFF
size: few; J: TRBJ1-1; D: -; V: TRBV5-5; DNA: TGTGCCAGCAGCTTGCTTTTCGTCACGGGGAGCACTGAAGCTTTCTTT; CDR3: CASSLLFVTGSTEAFF
size: -; J: TRBJ1-1; D: -; V: TRBV4-3; DNA: TGCGCCAGCAGCCCACCCTTCAGTTCAAACACTGAAGCTTTCTTT; CDR3: CASSPPFSSNTEAFF
size: -; J: TRBJ1-6; D: TRBD1; V: TRBV29-1; DNA: TGCAGCGTGCGACAGGGGGGAAACTATAATTCACCCCTCCACTTT; CDR3: CSVRQGGNYNSPLHF
size: -; J: TRBJ2-1; D: -; V: TRBV3-1; DNA: TGTGCCAGCAGCCAAGATCCCATGGGTTTGGGCTACAATGAGCAGTTCTTC; CDR3: CASSQDPMGLGYNEQFF
size: many; J: TRBJ2-1; D: -; V: TRBV5-4; DNA: TGTGCCAGCAGGCCGACAGACTACAATGAGCAGTTCTTC; CDR3: CASRPTDYNEQFF
size: few; J: TRBJ2-2; D: TRBD2; V: TRBV6-2/TRBV6-3; DNA: TGTGCCAGCACCAGACCGGGACTAGCGGGGACCGGGGAGCTGTTTTTT; CDR3: CASTRPGLAGTGELFF
size: -; J: TRBJ1-1; D: -; V: TRBV6-5; DNA: TGTGCCAGCAGTTACTCTTTGGACAGCAGCTTTGAAGCTTTCTTT; CDR3: CASSYSLDSSFEAFF
size: few; J: TRBJ2-7; D: -; V: TRBV29-1; DNA: TGCAGCGTTGGGGCAGAGCCTTCTTTCGCGACAGGCAATACCTACGAGCAGTACTTC; CDR3: CSVGAEPSFATGNTYEQYF
size: -; J: TRBJ1-2; D: -; V: TRBV7-6; DNA: TGTGCCAGCAGCTTAGCGCTTGGAGGTTATGGCTACACCTTC; CDR3: CASSLALGGYGYTF
size: -; J: TRBJ1-5; D: -; V: TRBV27; DNA: TGTGCCAGCAGTTGGGCTAAGAATCAGCCCCAGCATTTT; CDR3: CASSWAKNQPQHF
size: few; J: TRBJ2-3; D: -; V: TRBV20-1; DNA: TGCAGTGCGGACCCAGGGGACATCGGATATACGCAGTATTTT; CDR3: CSADPGDIGYTQYF
size: -; J: TRBJ2-5; D: -; V: TRBV7-9; DNA: TGTGCCAGCACCACGGACCCGGAGACCCAGTACTTC; CDR3: CASTTDPETQYF
size: few; J: TRBJ1-2; D: -; V: TRBV25-1; DNA: TGTGCCAGCAGTGATCACCAGTACTATGGCTACACCTTC; CDR3: CASSDHQYYGYTF
size: few; J: TRBJ2-4; D: -; V: TRBV6-6; DNA: TGTGCCAGCAGTAATAGACAGCCCCTGATGGACATTCAGTACTTC; CDR3: CASSNRQPLMDIQYF
size: few; J: TRBJ2-2; D: -; V: TRBV5-1; DNA: TGCGCCACCAGGCCCTCGGCAGGGATGCCCGGGGAGCTGTTTTTT; CDR3: CATRPSAGMPGELFF
size: few; J: TRBJ2-3; D: TRBD1; V: TRBV7-2; DNA: TGTGCCAGCAGCAAAGAGACAGGGGGCGATACAGATACGCAGTATTTT; CDR3: CASSKETGGDTDTQYF
size: -; J: TRBJ1-1; D: -; V: TRBV7-9; DNA: TGTGCCAGCAACCGGGGACCGAACACTGAAGCTTTCTTT; CDR3: CASNRGPNTEAFF
size: -; J: TRBJ2-1; D: TRBD2; V: TRBV11-3; DNA: TGTGCCAGCAGCTTAGCCCTGGGGGGGAATGAGCAGTTCTTC; CDR3: CASSLALGGNEQFF